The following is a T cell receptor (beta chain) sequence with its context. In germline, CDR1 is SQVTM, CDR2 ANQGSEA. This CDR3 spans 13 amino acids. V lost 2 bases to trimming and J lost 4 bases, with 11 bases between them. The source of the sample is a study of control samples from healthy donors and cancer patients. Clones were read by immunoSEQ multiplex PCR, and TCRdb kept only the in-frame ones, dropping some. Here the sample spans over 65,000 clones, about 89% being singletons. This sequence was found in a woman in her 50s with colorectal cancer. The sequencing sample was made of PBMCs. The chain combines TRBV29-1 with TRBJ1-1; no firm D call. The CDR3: CSVENTAVTEAFF. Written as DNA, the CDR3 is TGCAGCGTTGAAAACACAGCAGTCACTGAAGCTTTCTTT.